This T cell receptor (beta chain) came from a study of cytomegalovirus exposure and HLA in healthy donors. Study-level findings and limits: Some public TCRs appeared in many individuals, while most sequences were rare.

Trimming at V came to 3 bases and at J to 5 bases, leaving 7 bases not matched to a gene. The CDR3 runs 15 residues. Germline V CDR1 and CDR2: MNHEY, SMNVEV (reference sequence). In the PCR, 60 Vbeta and 13 Jbeta primers were used. Produced via immunoSEQ multiplex PCR; TCRdb's table is partial and in-frame only. Found here are under 200,000 clones, 75% of them singletons; the top ten hold around 4.9%. This clone is a singleton in its sample. The antigen remains unidentified. This clonotype was sampled from a male donor in good health and CMV-seronegative. J is TRBJ1-2 and V is TRBV27; TRBD1 aligns across 9 bases. Sequencing was done on a sample of PBMCs. CDR3 loop: CASSFGQGSRYGYTF. The CDR3 nucleotides read TGTGCCAGCAGTTTCGGACAGGGGAGTAGATATGGCTACACCTTC.